This T cell receptor beta chain was sequenced for a study of blood T cells in healthy people across ages. Study summary: There was about one barcoded beta molecule captured by template switching per two T cells.

Broader study findings: Diversity was estimated from one million T cells, and these estimates were considered underestimates. Any changes in expanded clonotypes were possibly confounded, as donor CMV status remained unknown.

Alongside a J-beta primer mix, a sample-barcoded 5' primer served in a second PCR lasting roughly 7 to 12 cycles. TCRdb redid the calling of the 5' RACE reads with MiXCR, one entry per CDR3 protein. In the table there are 2 million or so distinct CDR3 sequences, about 50% of which are singletons. This clonotype was counted only a few times. Its antigen is still unknown. The sample taken for sequencing was blood. This TCR derives from a woman in her forties in good health.

Here the CDR3 DNA reads TGTGCCAGCAGTTTATTCGGGGATAATCAGCCCCAGCATTTT. Protein: CASSLFGDNQPQHF. This chain links TRBV12-3 or TRBV12-4 with TRBJ1-5; D gene ambiguous. CDR3 length equals 14 residues. With 2 bases removed from V and 4 bases from J, the gap between germline ends came to 9 bases.